The entry that follows covers one T cell receptor beta chain sequence. Its antigen remains unknown. The germline V gene encodes CDR1 MNHEY and CDR2 SVGAGI. This CDR3 has 13 residues. Trimming took off 5 bases at V and 6 bases at J, with 13 bases between the two ends. Libraries were prepared by immunoSEQ multiplex PCR; TCRdb keeps only in-frame clonotypes and omits some of them. The sample has nearly 500,000 clones, about 79% seen once. This sample is part of a study of shared clonotypes between healthy human individuals. Overall study: The study enrolled a couple of women and a few men aged 18 to 49. Study-wide findings and caveats: The sole specimen, blood, was sampled, and tissue repertoires likely differ. Expectations were that clonotype sharing among donors would be affected by sequencing depth.

This clonotype was sampled from a woman aged 40 to 49 in good health. Some clones in this sample may be carry-over from other donors' samples. J is TRBJ2-5 and V is TRBV6-5; D gene unclear. Material: PBMCs. CDR3 region: CASSAQGSQTQYF. The CDR3 DNA reads as TGTGCCAGCAGTGCCCAAGGTAGCCAGACCCAGTACTTC.